The clone carrying this TCR beta chain has at least ten counts. Its matching antigen is unknown. The data were obtained in a study of T-cell reconstitution after alpha-beta-depleted transplantation in children. Findings of the study overall: Expanded graft clones numbering several hundred reportedly gave rise to alpha-beta T cells about two months after transplant. One year post-transplant, T-cell counts and diversity were largely derived from T cells produced anew.

Construction of the TCRbeta library involved unique molecular identifiers. TCRdb re-called the PCR reads through MiXCR, storing one row per CDR3 protein. There are approximately 300,000 distinct CDR3 sequences in the sample; about 7.3% occur only once, and about 9.3% lies in the top ten. The CDR3 is 15 residues long. Germline assignment: CDR1 SGHRS and CDR2 YFSETQ. V gave up 0 bases and J gave up 6 bases, with 16 bases separating them. Sequencing used peripheral blood, obtained 360 days after TCRalphabeta/CD19-depleted stem cell transplant. The rearrangement uses TRBV5-1 and TRBJ2-7; D unclear. The receptor's source is a female patient between 2 and 15 years old who had a stem cell transplant for Fanconi anemia, so the T cells may come from the graft donor. The CDR3: CASSLATAGTSEQYF. Written as DNA, the CDR3 is TGCGCCAGCAGCTTGGCCACAGCCGGAACGTCCGAGCAGTACTTC.